Listed below are T cell receptor beta chains from one sample, sequenced in a study of T cell responses to AZD1222 COVID-19 vaccine. TCRdb's table, derived via immunoSEQ multiplex PCR, lists solely in-frame clones and lacks some. The table includes about 80,000 clones, 75% to 90% detected once. Material: peripheral blood, obtained 28 days after the second AZD1222 dose. The receptors shown here come from an adult who received the AZD1222 COVID-19 vaccine. Both conserved end residues are part of each CDR3. Each record gives: clone size, J gene, V gene, D gene, CDR3 DNA, CDR3 protein. D genes are given only for firm matches. A row's size may be missing; if present it is once, few, many or a size class.

abundance: once
j_gene: TRBJ2-2
v_gene: TRBV5-4
d_gene: TRBD2
CDR3nt: TGTGCCAGCAGCGGGGGACTAGCGGGGTCCACCGGGGAGCTGTTTTTT
CDR3aa: CASSGGLAGSTGELFF

abundance: .
j_gene: TRBJ2-7
v_gene: TRBV7-9
d_gene: .
CDR3nt: TGTGCCAGCAGCTTCGGTAGCTCCTACGAGCAGTACTTC
CDR3aa: CASSFGSSYEQYF

abundance: .
j_gene: TRBJ2-5
v_gene: TRBV5-1
d_gene: .
CDR3nt: TGCGCCAGCAGCTTCGCGGGGCAGAAGTACCAAGAGACCCAGTACTTC
CDR3aa: CASSFAGQKYQETQYF

abundance: .
j_gene: TRBJ2-5
v_gene: TRBV7-8
d_gene: .
CDR3nt: TGTGCCAGCAGCTCGGAGTACTTC
CDR3aa: CASSSEYF

abundance: .
j_gene: TRBJ2-3
v_gene: TRBV11-2
d_gene: .
CDR3nt: TGTGCCAGCAGCTCGGAGCCAGGGCCGCAGTATTTT
CDR3aa: CASSSEPGPQYF

abundance: .
j_gene: TRBJ1-5
v_gene: TRBV19
d_gene: TRBD1
CDR3nt: TGTGCCAGTAGTATAGCTAGGGGGCTTGGGAGCAATCAGCCCCAGCATTTT
CDR3aa: CASSIARGLGSNQPQHF

abundance: .
j_gene: TRBJ1-5
v_gene: TRBV5-5
d_gene: TRBD1
CDR3nt: TGTGCCAGCAGCTTGGACAGGGGTGGACATCAGCCCCAGCATTTT
CDR3aa: CASSLDRGGHQPQHF

abundance: .
j_gene: TRBJ2-7
v_gene: TRBV12-5
d_gene: TRBD1
CDR3nt: TGTGCTAGTGGTAAGGGACAGAGACGGGTCCCCTACGAGCAGTACTTC
CDR3aa: CASGKGQRRVPYEQYF

abundance: .
j_gene: TRBJ2-2
v_gene: TRBV10-3
d_gene: TRBD1
CDR3nt: TGTGCCATCAGTGGAAACTTCGGGGACAGAACCGGGGAGCTGTTTTTT
CDR3aa: CAISGNFGDRTGELFF

abundance: few
j_gene: TRBJ2-5
v_gene: TRBV7-3
d_gene: .
CDR3nt: TGTGCCAGCAGCTTTGGACTAACAATACAAGAGACCCAGTACTTC
CDR3aa: CASSFGLTIQETQYF

abundance: .
j_gene: TRBJ1-6
v_gene: TRBV25-1
d_gene: .
CDR3nt: TGTGCCAGCAGTGTCGGGCAGTATAATTCACCCCTCCACTTT
CDR3aa: CASSVGQYNSPLHF

abundance: .
j_gene: TRBJ2-7
v_gene: TRBV30
d_gene: .
CDR3nt: TGTGCCTGGAGTGGGGCGCAGGGCCACTCCTACGAGCAGTACTTC
CDR3aa: CAWSGAQGHSYEQYF

abundance: .
j_gene: TRBJ1-1
v_gene: TRBV7-9
d_gene: TRBD1
CDR3nt: TGTGCCAGCAGCTCCCCCGGACAGGGATACGCTGAAGCTTTCTTT
CDR3aa: CASSSPGQGYAEAFF

abundance: .
j_gene: TRBJ1-6
v_gene: TRBV27
d_gene: .
CDR3nt: TGTGCCAGCAGTCGACAGACGACAAATTCACCCCTCCACTTT
CDR3aa: CASSRQTTNSPLHF

abundance: .
j_gene: TRBJ2-3
v_gene: TRBV3-1/TRBV3-2
d_gene: .
CDR3nt: TGTGCCAGCAGCCGGGGTACCCCCACAGATACGCAGTATTTT
CDR3aa: CASSRGTPTDTQYF

abundance: few
j_gene: TRBJ2-3
v_gene: TRBV6-5
d_gene: .
CDR3nt: TGTGCCAGCAGTTACAGTTATGAAGTCACAGATACGCAGTATTTT
CDR3aa: CASSYSYEVTDTQYF

abundance: many
j_gene: TRBJ2-7
v_gene: TRBV7-3
d_gene: .
CDR3nt: TGTGCCAGCAGCTTAATCGGGGGTGGCGAGCAGTACTTC
CDR3aa: CASSLIGGGEQYF

abundance: .
j_gene: TRBJ1-2
v_gene: TRBV7-2
d_gene: .
CDR3nt: TGTGCCAGCAGCCCCGACAGTAACTATGGCTACACCTTC
CDR3aa: CASSPDSNYGYTF

abundance: .
j_gene: TRBJ2-7
v_gene: TRBV19
d_gene: TRBD1
CDR3nt: TGTGCCAGTAGTCCCGGGACAGATCTTGGCGAGCAGTACTTC
CDR3aa: CASSPGTDLGEQYF

abundance: few
j_gene: TRBJ2-1
v_gene: TRBV7-2
d_gene: .
CDR3nt: TGTGCCAGCAGCCTCCGGGACGGCGGCTACAATGAGCAGTTCTTC
CDR3aa: CASSLRDGGYNEQFF

abundance: .
j_gene: TRBJ1-3
v_gene: TRBV6-5
d_gene: TRBD1
CDR3nt: TGTGCCAGCAGTTACGGAGATACAGGGGGTCGAAACACCATATATTTT
CDR3aa: CASSYGDTGGRNTIYF

abundance: .
j_gene: TRBJ2-7
v_gene: TRBV6-5
d_gene: .
CDR3nt: TGTGCCAGCAGGATTGAGGCGGGGCTTGAGCAGTACTTC
CDR3aa: CASRIEAGLEQYF

abundance: .
j_gene: TRBJ1-2
v_gene: TRBV25-1
d_gene: .
CDR3nt: TGTGCCAGCAGTTTGGGGCAGGGGAGTGATGGCTACACCTTC
CDR3aa: CASSLGQGSDGYTF

abundance: once
j_gene: TRBJ2-7
v_gene: TRBV5-4
d_gene: .
CDR3nt: TGTGCCAGCAGCTCAGTTAGGGGCGAGCAGTACTTC
CDR3aa: CASSSVRGEQYF

abundance: .
j_gene: TRBJ2-5
v_gene: TRBV3-1/TRBV3-2
d_gene: .
CDR3nt: TGTGCCAGCAGCCATTCCCACGCCGACCGGTACTTC
CDR3aa: CASSHSHADRYF

abundance: .
j_gene: TRBJ2-3
v_gene: TRBV5-1
d_gene: .
CDR3nt: TGCGCCAGCAGCTTCCCTAGCACAGATACGCAGTATTTT
CDR3aa: CASSFPSTDTQYF

abundance: .
j_gene: TRBJ2-5
v_gene: TRBV5-1
d_gene: TRBD1
CDR3nt: TGCGCCAGCAGCCGGGACAGGGAGGGAGAGACCCAGTACTTC
CDR3aa: CASSRDREGETQYF

abundance: .
j_gene: TRBJ1-1
v_gene: TRBV16
d_gene: .
CDR3nt: TGTGCCAGCAGCCCCCTCGGGGGACCCTACACTGAAGCTTTCTTT
CDR3aa: CASSPLGGPYTEAFF

abundance: .
j_gene: TRBJ1-3
v_gene: TRBV7-2
d_gene: .
CDR3nt: TGTGCCAGCAGCTTAGCTCACTCTGGAAACACCATATATTTT
CDR3aa: CASSLAHSGNTIYF

abundance: .
j_gene: TRBJ2-7
v_gene: TRBV20-1
d_gene: .
CDR3nt: TGCAGTACTCAATCAGGGAACGAGCAGTACTTC
CDR3aa: CSTQSGNEQYF

abundance: .
j_gene: TRBJ1-6
v_gene: TRBV11-3
d_gene: .
CDR3nt: TGTGCCAGCGGCTTAGATCCTAGTTCACCCCTCCACTTT
CDR3aa: CASGLDPSSPLHF

abundance: .
j_gene: TRBJ1-2
v_gene: TRBV30
d_gene: .
CDR3nt: TGTGCCTGGAGGGGGGGAAATGGCTACACCTTC
CDR3aa: CAWRGGNGYTF

abundance: .
j_gene: TRBJ2-1
v_gene: TRBV5-1
d_gene: TRBD1
CDR3nt: TGCGCCAGCAGTCCACAGGGGGCCCGCTACAATGAGCAGTTCTTC
CDR3aa: CASSPQGARYNEQFF

abundance: few
j_gene: TRBJ1-1
v_gene: TRBV29-1
d_gene: .
CDR3nt: TGCAGCGCGCAAATGGGGGGGAAAGCTTTCTTT
CDR3aa: CSAQMGGKAFF

abundance: .
j_gene: TRBJ1-1
v_gene: TRBV18
d_gene: .
CDR3nt: TGTGCCAGCTCCCCAAGTCAGGGAGGAACGAACACTGAAGCTTTCTTT
CDR3aa: CASSPSQGGTNTEAFF

abundance: .
j_gene: TRBJ2-7
v_gene: TRBV18
d_gene: TRBD1
CDR3nt: TGTGCCAGCTCACCGACAGGGTCGGTCTACGAGCAGTACTTC
CDR3aa: CASSPTGSVYEQYF

abundance: once
j_gene: TRBJ2-7
v_gene: TRBV28
d_gene: TRBD1
CDR3nt: TGTGCCAGCAGTTTGTATGGGACAGGGGCTTACTCCTACGAGCAGTACTTC
CDR3aa: CASSLYGTGAYSYEQYF

abundance: few
j_gene: TRBJ2-7
v_gene: TRBV2
d_gene: .
CDR3nt: TGTGCCAGCAAGGTACAGGCGATGACCTACGAGCAGTACTTC
CDR3aa: CASKVQAMTYEQYF

abundance: .
j_gene: TRBJ1-1
v_gene: TRBV12-3/TRBV12-4
d_gene: .
CDR3nt: TGTGCCAGCAGTTTGAGCGGGCGAGGGGAAGCTTTCTTT
CDR3aa: CASSLSGRGEAFF

abundance: .
j_gene: TRBJ2-7
v_gene: TRBV5-8
d_gene: .
CDR3nt: TGTGCCAGCAGTTCCCGCGGCGGGGGCGCACAGATCTACGAGCAGTACTTC
CDR3aa: CASSSRGGGAQIYEQYF